One and the same sample provided the 27 T cell receptor beta chains below, sequenced in a study of response to subunit inactivated influenza vaccine. One entry per CDR3 protein results from TCRdb running MiXCR on the RT-PCR reads. The sample shows about 700,000 distinct CDR3 sequences, around a sixth of them seen only once. Sequenced here: PBMCs from blood, sampled approximately 12 days after vaccination. Receptors were obtained from a man aged 45-65 years who received an inactivated influenza vaccine.

This chain links TRBV20-1 with TRBJ2-7; possibly TRBD2 for D (6 bases). The CDR3 is made up of 12 amino acids. The germline gives CDR1 DFQATT, CDR2 SNEGSKA (reference sequence). V was clipped by 1 base and J by 4 bases, with 8 bases between them. CDR3 sequence (DNA): TGCAGTGCTAGAGGGGGGGTTTACGAGCAGTACTTC. The encoded protein is CSARGGVYEQYF.

J is TRBJ2-1 and V is TRBV29-1; TRBD1 agrees at 7 bases. Germline CDR1 and CDR2: SQVTM and ANQGSEA. V dropped 7 bases and J dropped 1; count of bases not matched to a gene: 4. This CDR3 is 13 amino acids long. The CDR3 sequence is CSAATGSYNEQFF. CDR3 nucleotides: TGCAGCGCGGCGACAGGGTCCTACAATGAGCAGTTCTTC.

This clonotype was counted ten times or more. The junction and the germline gene differ at one end; a read error may be behind it. The rearrangement joins TRBV7-9 to TRBJ2-3; no reliable D call. The CDR3 length is 13 residues. The germline gives CDR1 SEHNR, CDR2 FQNEAQ (reference sequence). CDR3 in DNA: TGTGCCAGCAGCTTAGAAGTCCCGGGCCCGCTACATTTT. As protein: CASSLEVPGPLHF.

This clonotype was seen only a few times. The chain links TRBV20-1 to TRBJ2-7; D perhaps matches TRBD2 (5 bases). V was pared by 3 bases and J by 7 bases, with 16 bases between. The CDR3 has 13 residues. Germline V gene sequence: CDR1 DFQATT, CDR2 SNEGSKA (reference sequence). The CDR3 loop reads CSASRTSQGEQYF. In nucleotides, the CDR3 is TGCAGTGCTAGCCGGACTTCCCAAGGGGAGCAGTACTTC.

The J gene is TRBJ2-1, the V gene TRBV5-1; 8 nucleotides match TRBD2. Trimming took 5 bases from V and 7 from J; bases not matched to a gene: 11. From germline, CDR1 is SGHRS and CDR2 YFSETQ. CDR3 length: 15 residues. The CDR3 DNA is TGCGCCAGCAGTAGGTTGGAAGTAGCGGGAAATGAGCAGTTCTTC. Protein product: CASSRLEVAGNEQFF.

This sequence joins TRBV6-1 and TRBJ2-6; 9 nucleotides line up with TRBD1. CDR1 is MNHNS, CDR2 SASEGT, per germline. V lost 5 bases to trimming and J lost 0 bases; unmatched junction nucleotides: 5. This CDR3 spans 17 amino acids. CDR3 in DNA: TGTGCCAGCAGTAAGGGGACAGGGACCTCTGGGGCCAACGTCCTGACTTTC. This encodes CASSKGTGTSGANVLTF.

This rearrangement joins TRBV4-1 to TRBJ2-5; TRBD2 aligns across 13 bases. Germline V gene sequence: CDR1 MGHRA, CDR2 YSYEKL. J lost 3 bases, V lost 1 base, and 2 bases had no gene match. This CDR3 has 16 residues. Written as DNA, the CDR3 is TGCGCCAGCAGCCAAGTACTAGCGGGAGGGAAAGAGACCCAGTACTTC. Translating gives CASSQVLAGGKETQYF.

The chain uses TRBV6-6 and TRBJ1-5; D is perhaps TRBD1 (5 bases). Germline V gene data show CDR1 as MNHNY and CDR2 as SVGAGI (reference sequence). V was pared by 11 bases and J by 1 base, with 12 bases between. The CDR3 length is 13 residues. This CDR3 is CAGGGHSNQPQHF. In DNA form, the CDR3 reads TGTGCCGGGGGTGGGCACAGCAATCAGCCCCAGCATTTT.

This rearrangement joins TRBV12-3 or TRBV12-4 to TRBJ1-5; D is uncertain. There are 15 residues in the CDR3. V was clipped by 6 bases and J by 5 bases, with 17 bases between them. This chain's CDR3 is CASRSEEGGYQPQHF. Here the CDR3 DNA reads TGTGCCAGCAGGTCAGAGGAGGGAGGTTATCAGCCCCAGCATTTT.

The sample holds a few counts of this clonotype. CDR3 loop: CASPPPSGRSFNEQFF. Written as DNA, the CDR3 is TGTGCCAGCCCACCCCCTAGCGGGAGGAGTTTTAATGAGCAGTTCTTC. The V and J genes are TRBV28 and TRBJ2-1; 11 bases are shared with TRBD2. The CDR3 contains 16 residues. Germline V gene sequence: CDR1 MDHEN, CDR2 SYDVKM. J lost 7 bases, V lost 8 bases, and 13 bases had no gene match.

The gene calls are TRBV4-3 and TRBJ2-7; D unclear. Germline loops: CDR1 LGHNA, CDR2 YSLEER. CDR3 length: 14 residues. Between the trimmed V and J ends, which lost 0 bases and 5 bases, there was a span of 11 bases. The CDR3 DNA follows: TGCGCCAGCAGCCAAGAACCCAGGACCCACGAGCAGTACTTC. Translation: CASSQEPRTHEQYF.

The rearrangement uses TRBV12-3 or TRBV12-4 and TRBJ2-2; D not resolved. The CDR3 is 15 amino acids. The V end was cut by 1 base, the J end by 1 base, with 7 bases between. The CDR3 protein is CASSLVNWNTGELFF. In DNA, the CDR3 is TGTGCCAGCAGTTTAGTTAACTGGAACACCGGGGAGCTGTTTTTT.

The rearrangement joins TRBV5-1 to TRBJ2-7; 11 nucleotides line up with TRBD2. In germline, CDR1 is SGHRS, CDR2 YFSETQ. Unmatched junction bases numbered 7, after V lost 0 bases and J lost 2 bases. The CDR3 is 17 residues long. As DNA, the CDR3 is TGCGCCAGCAGCTTGGCCCGGGGGACTAGCGGCCCCTACGAGCAGTACTTC. Protein product: CASSLARGTSGPYEQYF.

J is TRBJ1-1 and V is TRBV11-2, with 9 bases that match TRBD1. The CDR3 has 17 residues. V was pared by 2 bases and J by 5 bases, with 12 bases of the junction left unmatched. CDR1 and CDR2 (germline): SGHAT, FQNNGV. For the CDR3, the DNA is TGTGCCAGCAGCTTATTCATGGACAGGGGTAAAGTTACTGAAGCTTTCTTT. Its translation: CASSLFMDRGKVTEAFF.

This chain links TRBV7-2 with TRBJ2-7, with TRBD1 matching over 7 bases. The CDR3 contains 17 residues. The germline CDR1 and CDR2 sequences are SGHTA and FQGNSA. J was trimmed by 0 bases and V by 5 bases; bases with no gene match: 13. The CDR3 region has the DNA TGTGCCAGCAGCCACGGGACAGCATATTTCCACTCCTACGAGCAGTACTTC. It yields the protein CASSHGTAYFHSYEQYF.

This chain uses TRBV5-1 with TRBJ2-7, with 8 nucleotides matching TRBD2. V gave up 4 bases and J gave up 1 base; unmatched junction bases: 10. Germline V gene lookup returns CDR1 SGHRS and CDR2 YFSETQ. The CDR3 spans 16 residues. The chain's CDR3 is CASSGPGGAGSYEQYF. In nucleotides, the CDR3 is TGCGCCAGCAGCGGCCCGGGGGGGGCGGGATCCTACGAGCAGTACTTC.

This clonotype was found many times. V and J are TRBV28 and TRBJ2-7; no clear D gene. V was shortened by 2 bases and J by 3 bases, with 5 bases between the two germline ends. This CDR3 comprises 12 residues. Per the germline V gene, CDR1 is MDHEN and CDR2 is SYDVKM. The CDR3 region has the DNA TGTGCCAGCAGTTTACAGGACTACGAGCAGTACTTC. Translated: CASSLQDYEQYF.

This clonotype was seen only a few times. The chain is built from TRBV5-1 and TRBJ2-3; D gene unclear. Trimming stripped 0 bases from V and 2 bases from J, with 10 bases between. The germline V gene has CDR1 SGHRS and CDR2 YFSETQ. CDR3 length: 15 residues. The CDR3 nucleotides read TGCGCCAGCAGCTTGGGGACGGTCGTCACAGATACGCAGTATTTT. This encodes CASSLGTVVTDTQYF.

This clonotype was seen only a few times. CDR3 residues: CASIPGGYNEQFF. The CDR3 DNA sequence: TGTGCCAGCATTCCGGGGGGATACAATGAGCAGTTCTTC. The chain uses TRBV7-9 and TRBJ2-1, with 7 bases that match TRBD2. In germline, CDR1 is SEHNR, CDR2 FQNEAQ (reference sequence). V lost 7 bases, J lost 4 bases, and 4 bases stayed unmatched. The CDR3 runs to 13 residues.

The table lists this clonotype with a few counts. The V gene is TRBV14, the J gene TRBJ2-5; D gene uncertain. CDR1 and CDR2 from the germline V gene are SGHDN and FVKESK. Deletions cut 4 bases from V and 5 bases from J, with 14 bases between. The CDR3 consists of 14 residues. CDR3 nucleotide sequence: TGTGCCAGCAGCCCCCAAGTGGGGTGGGAGACCCAGTACTTC. The encoded protein is CASSPQVGWETQYF.

The rearrangement uses TRBV5-6 and TRBJ2-3; D tentatively fits TRBD1 or TRBD2 (6 bases each). The CDR3 contains 12 residues. CDR1 and CDR2 (germline): SGHDT, YYEEEE. The ends were cut back, 7 bases at V and 5 bases at J, with 11 bases in the middle. CDR3 DNA: TGTGCCAGCTCGGGGGCCAAAGATACGCAGTATTTT. Translation gives CASSGAKDTQYF. Variable domain in full (rest from reference TRBV5-6 and TRBJ2-3): DAGVTQSPTHLIKTRGQQVTLRCSPKSGHDTVSWYQQALGQGPQFIFQYYEEEERQRGNFPDRFSGHQFPNYSSELNVNALLLGDSALYLCASSGAKDTQYFGPGTRLTVL.

This clonotype came up a few times. The CDR3 is CSDLQGYEQFF. DNA for the CDR3: TGCAGTGACCTACAGGGTTATGAGCAGTTCTTC. This chain uses TRBV20-1 with TRBJ2-1; TRBD1 might be the D (6 bases). V was trimmed by 7 bases and J by 8 bases, leaving 12 bases between them. This CDR3 is 11 amino acids long. The germline V gene encodes CDR1 DFQATT and CDR2 SNEGSKA (reference sequence).

This chain connects TRBV11-2 to TRBJ2-1; TRBD2 agrees at 7 bases. The V gene's germline CDR1 is SGHAT and CDR2 FQNNGV. V gave up 9 bases and J gave up 10 bases; unmatched junction bases: 6. The length of the CDR3 is 11 residues. The CDR3 coding sequence is TGTGCCAGTTCAAAAGCGGGAGAGCAGTTCTTC. It codes for CASSKAGEQFF.

The V gene is TRBV7-8, the J gene TRBJ2-7, with 8 bases fitting TRBD2. Trimming at V came to 3 bases and at J to 3 bases, leaving 19 bases not matched to a gene. Germline-derived CDR1 and CDR2 are SGHVS and FQNEAQ. The CDR3 runs to 19 residues. The CDR3 region has the DNA TGTGCCAGCAGCTTCCGTGTTGTAGCGGGGTTATCTGGCTACTACGAGCAGTACTTC. This encodes CASSFRVVAGLSGYYEQYF.

J is TRBJ2-7 and V is TRBV10-3, with 8 bases identical to TRBD2. CDR1 ENHRY and CDR2 SYGVKD come from the germline V gene. CDR3 length: 13 residues. V lost 7 bases and J lost 7; bases outside the gene matches: 9. The CDR3 DNA reads as TGTGCCATCATACCCGCGGGAGGCGGTGAGCAGTACTTC. As protein: CAIIPAGGGEQYF.

This clonotype was found many times. The chain employs TRBV9 and TRBJ1-1, with D perhaps TRBD1 (5 bases). Between the trimmed V and J ends, which lost 0 bases and 0 bases, there was a span of 12 bases. Looked up from germline, CDR1 is SGDLS and CDR2 is YYNGEE. The CDR3 is 16 residues long. CDR3 amino acids: CASSVVSGPMNTEAFF. Here the CDR3 DNA reads TGTGCCAGCAGCGTAGTTTCGGGGCCGATGAACACTGAAGCTTTCTTT.

This clonotype was seen more than once but under ten times. The chain has TRBV12-3 or TRBV12-4 and TRBJ2-7; 8 bases line up with TRBD1. After removal of 6 bases from V and 1 base from J, the junction contained 5 bases not matched to a gene. The CDR3 runs 14 residues. In DNA form, the CDR3 reads TGTGCCAGCAGACGGACAGGGAGGTCCTACGAGCAGTACTTC. Residues: CASRRTGRSYEQYF.